The source of this T cell receptor (beta chain) is a study of blood T cell repertoires in COVID-19. Looking at the study overall: Specimens from acute and convalescent COVID-19 originated in the United States, Italy and Spain. T cells, B-cell-depleted T cells, or PBMCs provided the cDNA or gDNA that served as material.

How the authors handled the data: The authors estimated nucleated cell counts from reference gene primer amplification. Libraries were prepared by immunoSEQ multiplex PCR; TCRdb keeps only in-frame clonotypes and omits some of them. The DNA gave D and trimming, while V, J and clone size come from that table. The repertoire consists of 250,000 to 300,000 clones, with around 89% occurring once and the leading ten covering approximately 4.2%. The trim removed 5 bases at V and 0 bases at J, leaving 4 bases unmatched. The CDR3 consists of 14 residues. In germline, CDR1 is KGHSH, CDR2 LQKENI. The V and J genes are TRBV18 and TRBJ2-7, with TRBD1 identical over 7 bases. Sequenced input: peripheral blood. The TCR was taken from a man in his forties with acute or convalescent COVID-19. The CDR3 here is CASSTGTASYEQYF. The CDR3 nucleotides are TGTGCCAGCTCAACCGGGACAGCCTCCTACGAGCAGTACTTC. Full variable domain (outside the CDR3, taken from reference TRBV18 and TRBJ2-7): NAGVMQNPRHLVRRRGQEARLRCSPMKGHSHVYWYRQLPEEGLKFMVYLQKENIIDESGMPKERFSAEFPKEGPSILRIQQVVRGDSAAYFCASSTGTASYEQYFGPGTRLTVT.